The rows below give T cell receptor beta chains drawn from one sample of a study of control samples from healthy donors and cancer patients. TCRdb's table, derived via immunoSEQ multiplex PCR, lists solely in-frame clones and lacks some. The sample records 40,000 to 55,000 clones, 87% being singletons. Sequencing input: PBMCs. Receptors were obtained from a woman between 55 and 75 years old with lung cancer. Each CDR3 is given with its conserved first and last residue. D genes are given only for firm matches. Only part of the rows carry a size: once, few, many, or a class if the clone is expanded.

TRBJ1-1 | TRBD1 | - | TRBV5-1 | TGCGCCAGCAGCTTGGACCCAGGGGGATCTGAAGCTTTCTTT | CASSLDPGGSEAFF
TRBJ2-1 | TRBD1 | - | TRBV6-5 | TGTGCCAGCAGTTCGGGACAGGCCTACAATGAGCAGTTCTTC | CASSSGQAYNEQFF
TRBJ2-7 | TRBD2 | - | TRBV5-6 | TGTGCCAGCGGACCTAGCGGGACTGCCTACGAGCAGTACTTC | CASGPSGTAYEQYF
TRBJ1-2 | - | - | TRBV6-5 | TGTGCCAGCGAGGAGTACTATGGCTACACCTTC | CASEEYYGYTF
TRBJ2-7 | TRBD1 | - | TRBV29-1 | TGCAGCGTTCTGGACAGGGTGAACGAGCAGTACTTC | CSVLDRVNEQYF
TRBJ2-2 | TRBD2 | - | TRBV9 | TGTGCCAGCAGCGTTCCTAGCGGGAAGGCGAACACCGGGGAGCTGTTTTTT | CASSVPSGKANTGELFF
TRBJ1-3 | - | - | TRBV6-5 | TGTGCCACCTGGGGGAGCTCTGGAAACACCATATATTTT | CATWGSSGNTIYF
TRBJ1-2 | - | - | TRBV6-4 | TGTGCCAGCAGTGAATCGTACCCAGGCTCTGGCTACACCTTC | CASSESYPGSGYTF
TRBJ2-1 | - | - | TRBV16 | TGTGCCAGCAGCCAAACGGGACGTAGCTACAATGAGCAGTTCTTC | CASSQTGRSYNEQFF
TRBJ1-5 | - | once | TRBV19 | TGTGCCAGTAGTATCTATGCAGGTCAGCCCCAGCATTTT | CASSIYAGQPQHF
TRBJ2-3 | - | - | TRBV15 | TGTGCCACCAGCAGAGATAGGTGGTGGGGAGTTCGCACAGATACGCAGTATTTT | CATSRDRWWGVRTDTQYF
TRBJ2-1 | - | - | TRBV30 | TGTGCCTGGAGTTACCAGGGGATTGAGCAGTTCTTC | CAWSYQGIEQFF
TRBJ2-7 | TRBD2 | - | TRBV4-2 | TGTGCCAGCAGCCAAGAGGGACTAGCGGGGAGCTCCTACGAGCAGTACTTC | CASSQEGLAGSSYEQYF
TRBJ2-1 | TRBD2 | - | TRBV11-2 | TGTGCCAGCTCCGGGACTAGGGGCAATGAGCAGTTCTTC | CASSGTRGNEQFF
TRBJ1-5 | - | - | TRBV12-3/TRBV12-4 | TGTGCCAGCAGTGTCAGGGGAAGTCAGCCCCAGCATTTT | CASSVRGSQPQHF
TRBJ2-5 | - | - | TRBV12-3/TRBV12-4 | TGTGCCAGCAGGGATCTAGTTTCGGAGACCCAGTACTTC | CASRDLVSETQYF
TRBJ1-2 | - | - | TRBV5-6 | TGTGCCAGCACCCTAAGGAAGGTGATCTATGGCTACACCTTC | CASTLRKVIYGYTF
TRBJ1-1 | - | - | TRBV3-1/TRBV3-2 | TGTGCCAGCAGCCAAGGGTGGCAGGCCACTGAAGCTTTCTTT | CASSQGWQATEAFF
TRBJ2-7 | TRBD2 | - | TRBV9 | TGTGCCAGCAGCGGGGGACTAGCGGGTTTTTACGAGCAGTACTTC | CASSGGLAGFYEQYF
TRBJ2-4 | - | - | TRBV25-1 | TGTGCCAGCAGTGAATATCCCCAGGGGGCCAAAAACATTCAGTACTTC | CASSEYPQGAKNIQYF
TRBJ1-5 | TRBD1 | - | TRBV25-1 | TGTGCCAGCCAAGGGACAGGCGGCCAGCCCCAGCATTTT | CASQGTGGQPQHF
TRBJ1-1 | - | - | TRBV19 | TGTGCCAGTAGTACCTCGGGGGCCACTGAAGCTTTCTTT | CASSTSGATEAFF
TRBJ1-2 | - | - | TRBV30 | TGTGCCATGGGATCGGGTCACTATGGCTACACCTTC | CAMGSGHYGYTF
TRBJ2-7 | - | - | TRBV28 | TGTGCCAGCGGTGAAAACTACGAGCAGTACTTC | CASGENYEQYF
TRBJ1-1 | - | - | TRBV11-3 | TGTGCCAGCAGCTTAGGAGGGGAAGCTTTCTTT | CASSLGGEAFF
TRBJ2-7 | - | - | TRBV5-6 | TGTGCCAGCAGCCCGGGCCTGTACGACGAGCAGTACTTC | CASSPGLYDEQYF
TRBJ1-5 | - | - | TRBV19 | TGTGCCAGTAGTATAGTCGCTAGCAATCAGCCCCAGCATTTT | CASSIVASNQPQHF
TRBJ1-6 | - | - | TRBV7-2 | TGTGCCAGCAGCTCCTTCGGGGGTGGAGGGATGTCACCCCTCCACTTT | CASSSFGGGGMSPLHF
TRBJ1-6 | - | - | TRBV27 | TGTGCCAGCAGTTTAGGGGGTAATAATTCACCCCTCCACTTT | CASSLGGNNSPLHF
TRBJ2-7 | - | - | TRBV7-2 | TGTGCCAGCAGCTTCACAGGGACCTACGAGCAGTACTTC | CASSFTGTYEQYF
TRBJ2-7 | - | - | TRBV20-1 | TGCAGTGCTAGACTGGTTCCCGAGCAGTACTTC | CSARLVPEQYF
TRBJ2-3 | TRBD1 | - | TRBV6-5 | TGTGCCGGTCGGACAGGGACGAGCACAGATACGCAGTATTTT | CAGRTGTSTDTQYF